The next 5 T cell receptor beta chains were all read from a single sample in a study of blood T cell repertoires in COVID-19. Here immunoSEQ multiplex PCR was the method, and the copy in TCRdb shows in-frame clones only, minus some. The data contain some 150,000 clones, around 90% of them seen just once; the ten biggest clones take up less than 3%. Sequencing was done on a sample of peripheral blood. All receptors come from a man in his sixties with acute or convalescent COVID-19.

The rearrangement uses TRBV7-9 and TRBJ2-7, with TRBD1 matching over 9 bases. Germline lookup yields CDR1 SEHNR and CDR2 FQNEAQ (reference sequence). The CDR3 covers 16 residues. The ends lost 7 bases at V and 2 bases at J; junction bases unmatched: 12. The CDR3 sequence is CASTHPRGQGPYEQYF. The DNA of the CDR3 is TGTGCCAGCACCCACCCTAGAGGACAGGGGCCCTACGAGCAGTACTTC.

The rearrangement uses TRBV11-2 and TRBJ2-5; tentative D call: TRBD2 (7 bases). V lost 5 bases and J 4 bases, leaving 20 bases between the germline ends. The CDR3 runs to 16 residues. CDR1 SGHAT and CDR2 FQNNGV come from the germline V gene. CDR3 in DNA: TGTGCCAGCAGCGGAAGAGGAGGGGGGGGCACAGAGACCCAGTACTTC. Translation gives CASSGRGGGGTETQYF.

This sequence joins TRBV15 and TRBJ1-3; no definite D call. The CDR3 consists of 13 residues. The germline V gene encodes CDR1 LNHNV and CDR2 YYDKDF (reference sequence). V lost 1 base, J lost 8 bases, and 9 bases lay in between. The CDR3 spells CATSRAPEDTIYF. CDR3 DNA: TGTGCCACCAGCAGAGCCCCGGAGGACACCATATATTTT.

The chain links TRBV10-3 to TRBJ1-6, with D perhaps matching TRBD1 (5 bases). Germline V gives CDR1 ENHRY, CDR2 SYGVKD. The ends were cut back, 8 bases at V and 6 bases at J, with 14 bases in the middle. This CDR3 region has 14 residues. CDR3 region: CAIRGQGGNSPLHF. Written as DNA, the CDR3 is TGTGCCATCCGCGGCCAGGGAGGTAATTCACCCCTCCACTTT.

The gene calls are TRBV11-2 and TRBJ2-2; D might be TRBD1 (6 bases). Germline V CDR1 and CDR2: SGHAT, FQNNGV. V shed 4 bases and J shed 5 bases, with 17 bases lying between them. The CDR3 contains 16 residues. Here the CDR3 reads CASSSIGGDRTGELFF. The CDR3 DNA reads TGTGCCAGCAGCTCTATTGGGGGCGACCGTACCGGGGAGCTGTTTTTT.